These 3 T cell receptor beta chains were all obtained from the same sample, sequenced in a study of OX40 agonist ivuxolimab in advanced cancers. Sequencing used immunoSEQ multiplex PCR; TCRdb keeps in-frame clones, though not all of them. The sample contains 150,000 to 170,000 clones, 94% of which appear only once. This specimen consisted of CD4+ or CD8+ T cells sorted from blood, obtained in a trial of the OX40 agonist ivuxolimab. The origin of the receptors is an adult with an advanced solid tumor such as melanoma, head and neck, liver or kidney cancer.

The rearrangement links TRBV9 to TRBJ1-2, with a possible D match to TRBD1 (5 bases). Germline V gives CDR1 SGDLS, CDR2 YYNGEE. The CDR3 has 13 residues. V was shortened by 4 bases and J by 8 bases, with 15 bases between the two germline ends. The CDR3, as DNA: TGTGCCAGCAGCCCAGGACGGAGGGGCGGCTACACCTTC. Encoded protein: CASSPGRRGGYTF.

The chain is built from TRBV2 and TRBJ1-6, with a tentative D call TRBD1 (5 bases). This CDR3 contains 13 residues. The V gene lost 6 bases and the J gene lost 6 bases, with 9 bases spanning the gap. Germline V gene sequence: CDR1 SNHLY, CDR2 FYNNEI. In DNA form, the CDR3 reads TGTGCCAGCAGAGGGACGGCTAATTCACCCCTCCACTTT. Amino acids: CASRGTANSPLHF.

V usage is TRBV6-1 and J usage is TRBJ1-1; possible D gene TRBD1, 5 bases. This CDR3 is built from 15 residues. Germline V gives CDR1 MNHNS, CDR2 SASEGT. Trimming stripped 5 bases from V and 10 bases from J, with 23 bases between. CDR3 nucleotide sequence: TGTGCCAGCAGTCATTACGAGACGGGACTTTTTAGAGCTTTCTTT. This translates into CASSHYETGLFRAFF.